A selection of T cell receptor beta chains follows, all from one sample in a study of cytomegalovirus exposure and HLA in healthy donors. The repertoire was sequenced with immunoSEQ multiplex PCR; TCRdb's copy has only in-frame clones and lacks some. The sample consists of approximately 210,000 clones, 79% of them appearing once. The sequenced sample was PBMCs. The receptors stem from a girl under 18 in good health and CMV-seropositive. Each CDR3 is given without its conserved first and last residue.

j_call v_call cdr3_aa
TRBJ1-6 TRBV4-3 ASSQDGREGSPLH
TRBJ1-6 TRBV6-4 ASSYSGDSPLH
TRBJ1-2 TRBV6-1 ASSEPGTPGDYGYT
TRBJ2-7 TRBV7-2 ASSLGGEAQY
TRBJ2-7 TRBV7-2 ASSFERGSSYEQY
TRBJ1-1 TRBV5-1 ASSSRQGSNTEAF
TRBJ2-7 TRBV2 ASSEGDKSYEQY
TRBJ1-1 TRBV10-1 ASSEDRRNTEAF
TRBJ1-6 TRBV10-3 AISKDSNNSPLH
TRBJ2-3 TRBV5-1 ASFLASGSDTQY
TRBJ1-4 TRBV19 AAMGQGNEKLF
TRBJ1-5 TRBV5-8 ASSLWGDDNQPQH
TRBJ2-7 TRBV7-2 ASSLGPGFPGEQY
TRBJ2-7 TRBV6-5 ASSYLGDSYEQY
TRBJ2-1 TRBV2 ASSGRQVSSYNEQF
TRBJ1-6 TRBV30 AWGRESSPLH